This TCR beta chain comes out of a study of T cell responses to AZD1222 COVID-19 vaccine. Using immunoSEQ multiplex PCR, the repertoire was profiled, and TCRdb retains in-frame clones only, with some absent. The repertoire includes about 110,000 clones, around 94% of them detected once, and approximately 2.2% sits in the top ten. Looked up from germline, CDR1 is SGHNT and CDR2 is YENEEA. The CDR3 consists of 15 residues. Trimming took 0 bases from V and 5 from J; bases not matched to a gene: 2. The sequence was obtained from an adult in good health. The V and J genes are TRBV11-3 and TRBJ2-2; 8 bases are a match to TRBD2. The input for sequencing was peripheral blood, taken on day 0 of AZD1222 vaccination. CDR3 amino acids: CASSLDRGGTGELFF. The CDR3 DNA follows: TGTGCCAGCAGCTTAGATCGGGGGGGAACCGGGGAGCTGTTTTTT.